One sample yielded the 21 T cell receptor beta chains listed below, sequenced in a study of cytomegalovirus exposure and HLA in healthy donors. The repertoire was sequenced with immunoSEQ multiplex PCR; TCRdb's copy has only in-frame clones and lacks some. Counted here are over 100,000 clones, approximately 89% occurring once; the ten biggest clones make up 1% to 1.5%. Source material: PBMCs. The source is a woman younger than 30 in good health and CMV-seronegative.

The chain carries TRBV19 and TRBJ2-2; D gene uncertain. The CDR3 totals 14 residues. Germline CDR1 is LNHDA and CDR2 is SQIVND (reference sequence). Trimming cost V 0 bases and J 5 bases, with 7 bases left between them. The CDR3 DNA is TGTGCCAGTAGTATAGATCTATTGACCGGGGAGCTGTTTTTT. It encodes CASSIDLLTGELFF.

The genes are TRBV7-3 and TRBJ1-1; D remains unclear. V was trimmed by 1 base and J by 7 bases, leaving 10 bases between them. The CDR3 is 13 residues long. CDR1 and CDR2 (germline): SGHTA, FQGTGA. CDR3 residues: CASSLMPGNEAFF. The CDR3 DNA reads TGTGCCAGCAGCTTAATGCCGGGGAATGAAGCTTTCTTT.

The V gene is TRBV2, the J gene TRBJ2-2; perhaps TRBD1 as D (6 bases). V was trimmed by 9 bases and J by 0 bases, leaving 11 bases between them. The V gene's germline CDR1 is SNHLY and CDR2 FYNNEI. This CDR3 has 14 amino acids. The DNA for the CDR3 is TGTGCCAGTAAACAGGGTCCGAACACCGGGGAGCTGTTTTTT. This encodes CASKQGPNTGELFF.

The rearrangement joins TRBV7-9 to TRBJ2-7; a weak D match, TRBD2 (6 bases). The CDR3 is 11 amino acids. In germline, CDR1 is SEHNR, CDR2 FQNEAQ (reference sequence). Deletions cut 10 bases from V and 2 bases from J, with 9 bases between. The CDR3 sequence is CATRGAYEQYF. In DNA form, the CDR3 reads TGTGCCACCCGCGGGGCCTACGAGCAGTACTTC.

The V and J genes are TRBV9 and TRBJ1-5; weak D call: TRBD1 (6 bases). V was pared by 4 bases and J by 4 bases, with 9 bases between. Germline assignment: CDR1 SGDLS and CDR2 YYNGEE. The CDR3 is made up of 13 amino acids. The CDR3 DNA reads TGTGCCAGCAGCCCTACAGGGAATCAGCCCCAGCATTTT. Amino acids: CASSPTGNQPQHF.

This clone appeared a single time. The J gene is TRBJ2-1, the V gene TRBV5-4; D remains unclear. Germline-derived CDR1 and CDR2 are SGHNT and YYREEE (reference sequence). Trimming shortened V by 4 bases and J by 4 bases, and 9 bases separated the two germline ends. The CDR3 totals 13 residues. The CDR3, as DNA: TGTGCCAGCAGCACGAGAGAGTACAATGAGCAGTTCTTC. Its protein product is CASSTREYNEQFF.

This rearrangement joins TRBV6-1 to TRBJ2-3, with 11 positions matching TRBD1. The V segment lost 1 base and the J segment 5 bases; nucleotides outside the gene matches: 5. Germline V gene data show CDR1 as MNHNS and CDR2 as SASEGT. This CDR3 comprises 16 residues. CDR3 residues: CASSEETGTGGDTQYF. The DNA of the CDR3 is TGTGCCAGCAGTGAAGAGACCGGGACAGGGGGAGATACGCAGTATTTT.

Here the CDR3 DNA reads TGTGCCAGCAGCCCCTCTCCGTCAAACACCATATATTTT. As protein: CASSPSPSNTIYF. The chain is built from TRBV11-2 and TRBJ1-3; D is ambiguous. CDR1 and CDR2 (germline): SGHAT, FQNNGV. The CDR3 totals 13 residues. V dropped 5 bases and J dropped 6 bases, with 11 bases sitting between them.

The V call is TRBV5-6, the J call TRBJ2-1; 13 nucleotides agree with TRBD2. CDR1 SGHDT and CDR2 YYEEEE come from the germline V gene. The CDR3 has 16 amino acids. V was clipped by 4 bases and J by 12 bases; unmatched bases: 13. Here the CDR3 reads CASSSPGTSGEVGQFF. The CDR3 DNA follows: TGTGCCAGCAGCAGCCCCGGGACTAGCGGGGAAGTGGGGCAGTTCTTC.

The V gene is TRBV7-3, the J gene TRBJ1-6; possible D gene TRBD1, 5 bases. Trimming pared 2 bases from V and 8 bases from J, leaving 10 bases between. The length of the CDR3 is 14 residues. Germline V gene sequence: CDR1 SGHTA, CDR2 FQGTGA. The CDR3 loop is CASSLRGIDSPLHF. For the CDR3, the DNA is TGTGCCAGCAGCTTACGGGGGATCGATTCACCCCTCCACTTT. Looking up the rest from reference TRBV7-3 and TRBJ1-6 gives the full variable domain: GAGVSQTPSNKVTEKGKYVELRCDPISGHTALYWYRQSLGQGPEFLIYFQGTGAADDSGLPNDRFFAVRPEGSVSTLKIQRTERGDSAVYLCASSLRGIDSPLHFGNGTRLTVT.

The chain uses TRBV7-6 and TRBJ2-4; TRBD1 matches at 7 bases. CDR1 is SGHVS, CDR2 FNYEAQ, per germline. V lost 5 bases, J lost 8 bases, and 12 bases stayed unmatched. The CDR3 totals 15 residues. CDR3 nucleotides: TGTGCCAGCAGCCCATATGACAGGGTGGGGGACATTCAGTACTTC. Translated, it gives CASSPYDRVGDIQYF.

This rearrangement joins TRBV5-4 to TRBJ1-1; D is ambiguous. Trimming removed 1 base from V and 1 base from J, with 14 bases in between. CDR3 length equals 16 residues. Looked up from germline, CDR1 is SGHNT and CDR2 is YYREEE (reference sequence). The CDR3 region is CASSLPSWYKNTEAFF. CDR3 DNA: TGTGCCAGCAGCTTGCCCTCATGGTACAAGAACACTGAAGCTTTCTTT.

This CDR3 reads CASSLLARGVGGYTF. CDR3 bases: TGTGCCAGCAGCTTACTCGCTCGAGGCGTAGGAGGCTACACCTTC. The chain has TRBV11-2 and TRBJ1-2; D is unclear. V was pared by 2 bases and J by 8 bases, with 18 bases between. This CDR3 contains 15 residues. Per germline, CDR1 SGHAT and CDR2 FQNNGV.

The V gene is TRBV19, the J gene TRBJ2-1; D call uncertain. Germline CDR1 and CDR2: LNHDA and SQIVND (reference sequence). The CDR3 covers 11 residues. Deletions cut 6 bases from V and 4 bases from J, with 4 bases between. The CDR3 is CASRSYNEQFF. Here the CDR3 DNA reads TGTGCCAGTAGGTCGTACAATGAGCAGTTCTTC. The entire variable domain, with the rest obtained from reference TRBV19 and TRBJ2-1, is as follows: DGGITQSPKYLFRKEGQNVTLSCEQNLNHDAMYWYRQDPGQGLRLIYYSQIVNDFQKGDIAEGYSVSREKKESFPLTVTSAQKNPTAFYLCASRSYNEQFFGPGTRLTVL.

DNA for the CDR3: TGTGCCAGCAGCTCATCGGGGTACACTGAAGCTTTCTTT. Protein: CASSSSGYTEAFF. The V gene is TRBV7-9, the J gene TRBJ1-1; D is unclear. Trimming stripped 4 bases from V and 3 bases from J, with 9 bases between. CDR3 length: 13 amino acids. Germline values: CDR1 SEHNR, CDR2 FQNEAQ (reference sequence).

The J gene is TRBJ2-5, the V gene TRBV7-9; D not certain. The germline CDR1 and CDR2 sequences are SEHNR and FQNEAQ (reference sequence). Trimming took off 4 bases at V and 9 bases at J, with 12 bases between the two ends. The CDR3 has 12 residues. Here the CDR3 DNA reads TGTGCCAGCAGCTCGCAAGCCCGGGCCCAGTACTTC. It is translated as CASSSQARAQYF.

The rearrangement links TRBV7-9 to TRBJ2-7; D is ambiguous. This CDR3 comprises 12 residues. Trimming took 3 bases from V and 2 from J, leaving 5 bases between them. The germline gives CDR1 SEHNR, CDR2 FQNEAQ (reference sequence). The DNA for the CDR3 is TGTGCCAGCAGCTTCGTTACCTACGAGCAGTACTTC. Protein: CASSFVTYEQYF.

This CDR3 is CASSHPGQGHYGYTF. Written as DNA, the CDR3 is TGCGCCAGCAGTCATCCGGGACAGGGACACTATGGCTACACCTTC. This sequence joins TRBV23-1 and TRBJ1-2; 9 bases line up with TRBD1. Being an ORF, TRBV23-1 has a function that is uncertain. The ends lost 3 bases at V and 3 bases at J; junction bases unmatched: 5. The CDR3 consists of 15 residues.

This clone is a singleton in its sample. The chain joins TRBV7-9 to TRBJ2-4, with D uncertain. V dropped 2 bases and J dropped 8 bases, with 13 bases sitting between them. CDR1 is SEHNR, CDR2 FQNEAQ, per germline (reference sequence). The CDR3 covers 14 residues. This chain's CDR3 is CASSLILSTDIQYF. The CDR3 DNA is TGTGCCAGCAGCTTAATCTTGTCCACAGACATTCAGTACTTC. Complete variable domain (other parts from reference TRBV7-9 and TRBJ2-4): DTGVSQNPRHKITKRGQNVTFRCDPISEHNRLYWYRQTLGQGPEFLTYFQNEAQLEKSRLLSDRFSAERPKGSFSTLEIQRTEQGDSAMYLCASSLILSTDIQYFGAGTRLSVL.

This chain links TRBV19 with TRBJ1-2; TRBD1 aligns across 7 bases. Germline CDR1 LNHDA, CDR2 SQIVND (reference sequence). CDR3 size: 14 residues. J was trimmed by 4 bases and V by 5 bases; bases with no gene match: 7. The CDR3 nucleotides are TGTGCCAGTAGTCCCCGACAGGGACTCTATGGCTACACCTTC. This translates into CASSPRQGLYGYTF.

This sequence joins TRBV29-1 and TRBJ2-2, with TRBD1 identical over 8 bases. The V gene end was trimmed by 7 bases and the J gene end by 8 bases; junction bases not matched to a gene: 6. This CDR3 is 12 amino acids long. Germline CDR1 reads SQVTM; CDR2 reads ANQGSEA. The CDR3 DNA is TGCAGCGGGACAGGGTTAACGGGGGAGCTGTTTTTT. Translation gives CSGTGLTGELFF.